Listed here are 12 T cell receptor beta chains from one sample, sequenced in a study of blood T cell repertoires in COVID-19. Produced via immunoSEQ multiplex PCR; TCRdb's table is partial and in-frame only. The repertoire holds 70,000 or so clones, with 80% to 90% as singletons. Sequenced: peripheral blood. Every receptor here comes from an older man with active or convalescent COVID-19.

This clone appeared a single time. The chain uses TRBV12-2 and TRBJ1-2; the table's D call, TRBD1, has no DNA check behind it. TRBV12-2 is a known pseudogene. This CDR3 contains 18 residues. CDR3 region: CASRSEHRDRGANYGYTF. The DNA of the CDR3 is TGTGCAAGTCGTTCGGAACATCGGGACAGGGGGGCTAACTATGGCTACACCTTC.

This chain links TRBV7-2 with TRBJ2-7; 8 bases match TRBD1. CDR3 length: 19 amino acids. Germline trimming cut 5 bases from V and 3 bases from J; bases unmatched to any gene: 21. The V gene's germline CDR1 is SGHTA and CDR2 FQGNSA. Written as DNA, the CDR3 is TGTGCCAGCAGCGGGGGTCGACAGGGGAAGGGGCTGAGGATCTACGAGCAGTACTTC. This gives the protein CASSGGRQGKGLRIYEQYF.

This clone was counted at least ten times. The J gene is TRBJ2-2, the V gene TRBV7-2; TRBD2 aligns across 12 bases. With V trimmed by 1 base and J by 5 bases, 8 bases remained unmatched. The CDR3 loop spans 18 amino acids. Germline CDR1 reads SGHTA; CDR2 reads FQGNSA. The CDR3 region has the DNA TGTGCCAGCAGCTTAGAGTCCCTAGCGGGAGGGAGAACCGGGGAGCTGTTTTTT. This codes for CASSLESLAGGRTGELFF. The whole variable domain, remainder taken from reference TRBV7-2 and TRBJ2-2, is GAGVSQSPSNKVTEKGKDVELRCDPISGHTALYWYRQSLGQGLEFLIYFQGNSAPDKSGLPSDRFSAERTGGSVSTLTIQRTQQEDSAVYLCASSLESLAGGRTGELFFGEGSRLTVL.

CDR3 bases: TGTGCCAGCAGCGCGGGGTCCGGACGGGCTGTGACCAAAAACATTCAGTACTTC. It is translated as CASSAGSGRAVTKNIQYF. This chain links TRBV9 with TRBJ2-4; D perhaps matches TRBD2 (5 bases). V gave up 3 bases and J gave up 2 bases, with 21 bases separating them. Germline V gene lookup returns CDR1 SGDLS and CDR2 YYNGEE. CDR3 length equals 18 residues.

This clone was detected only once. CDR3 amino acids: CAWSPGTAYQPQHF. Written as DNA, the CDR3 is TGTGCCTGGAGCCCCGGGACAGCATATCAGCCCCAGCATTTT. This chain links TRBV30 with TRBJ1-5; TRBD1 agrees at 7 bases. Germline CDR1 GTSNPN, CDR2 SVGIG (reference sequence). The J segment lost 5 bases and the V segment lost 3 bases, leaving 7 bases of the junction unmatched. CDR3 size: 14 residues.

This chain joins TRBV10-3 and TRBJ2-3; D gene ambiguous. The CDR3 runs 11 residues. Deletions cut 10 bases from V and 2 bases from J, with 7 bases between. Looked up from germline, CDR1 is ENHRY and CDR2 is SYGVKD. CDR3 in amino acids: CATALTDTQYF. The CDR3 bases are TGTGCCACAGCGCTCACAGATACGCAGTATTTT.

This clone was seen once. The CDR3: CASTPADGGAYGNQPQHF. The CDR3 nucleotides are TGTGCCAGCACCCCCGCTGACGGGGGGGCGTATGGCAATCAGCCCCAGCATTTT. The chain is built from TRBV28 and TRBJ1-5; maybe TRBD1 (6 bases). V was pared by 7 bases and J by 2 bases, with 24 bases between. The CDR3 covers 18 residues. Germline V CDR1 and CDR2: MDHEN, SYDVKM.

V usage is TRBV5-1 and J usage is TRBJ1-1; 9 bases are a match to TRBD1. V dropped 3 bases and J dropped 0; count of bases not matched to a gene: 3. The CDR3 contains 15 residues. CDR1 is SGHRS, CDR2 YFSETQ, per germline. Written as DNA, the CDR3 is TGCGCCAGCAGCTCACAGGGGGCGATGAACACTGAAGCTTTCTTT. Protein product: CASSSQGAMNTEAFF.

The CDR3, as DNA: TGTGCCAGAAGCGCATATCTATACAGGGGGCCAACCTACGAGCAGTACTTC. This translates into CARSAYLYRGPTYEQYF. The gene calls are TRBV7-5 and TRBJ2-7; the table's D call, TRBD1, was not checked against the DNA. TRBV7-5 is labeled a pseudogene. The CDR3 spans 17 residues.

This sequence joins TRBV29-1 and TRBJ1-5; 7 nucleotides match TRBD1. CDR1 is SQVTM, CDR2 ANQGSEA, per germline. This CDR3 comprises 13 residues. Unmatched junction bases numbered 9, after V lost 6 bases and J lost 7 bases. CDR3 bases: TGCAGCGTGGACAAGGGGGCAGGACAGCCCCAGCATTTT. This sequence encodes CSVDKGAGQPQHF.

The chain has TRBV18 and TRBJ1-1; D is unresolved. V was shortened by 6 bases and J by 1 base, with 9 bases between the two germline ends. The germline gives CDR1 KGHSH, CDR2 LQKENI. CDR3 length equals 13 residues. CDR3 region: CASSHGENTEAFF. For the CDR3, the DNA is TGTGCCAGCTCGCACGGGGAGAACACTGAAGCTTTCTTT.

The chain carries TRBV7-9 and TRBJ1-4, with TRBD1 matching 8 bases. Trimming cost V 6 bases and J 8 bases; bases outside gene matches: 8. This CDR3 contains 14 residues. The germline gives CDR1 SEHNR, CDR2 FQNEAQ (reference sequence). CDR3 in DNA: TGTGCCAGCAGTCCACAGGGGGTTGGAGAAAAACTGTTTTTT. This codes for CASSPQGVGEKLFF. Using reference TRBV7-9 and TRBJ1-4 for the parts outside the CDR3, the full variable domain is DTGVSQNPRHKITKRGQNVTFRCDPISEHNRLYWYRQTLGQGPEFLTYFQNEAQLEKSRLLSDRFSAERPKGSFSTLEIQRTEQGDSAMYLCASSPQGVGEKLFFGSGTQLSVL.